This T cell receptor (beta chain) is drawn from a study of early T cells in non-severe SARS-CoV-2 infection. Study-wide context: With bulk RNA from unsorted whole blood as input, sequencing yielded unpaired chains.

For this clonotype: Antigen specificity is unknown.

Tagging with unique molecular identifiers was applied to individual cDNA molecules. Each CDR3 protein is one row after TCRdb ran MiXCR on the 5' RACE reads. The sample holds approximately 46,000 distinct CDR3 sequences, roughly 6% seen once. Study results and limitations: Anti-spike CD8 responses were favored in VDJdb matching, and private and CD4 specificities were missed.

CDR1 LGHDT and CDR2 YNNKEL come from the germline V gene (reference sequence). The V and J ends lost 7 bases and 0 bases respectively, with 10 bases between them. The length of the CDR3 is 15 residues. Sequenced input: whole blood. The chain uses TRBV3-1 and TRBJ1-6; D not certain. This sequence was found in an adult who was a healthcare worker with PCR-confirmed SARS-CoV-2 infection or an uninfected control (not recorded which). CDR3 in DNA: TGTGCCAGCAATCAGCGTGGCTCCTATAATTCACCCCTCCACTTT. As protein: CASNQRGSYNSPLHF.